This is a list of T cell receptor beta chains from one sample in a study of type 1 and type 2 diabetes patients. TCRdb re-analysed the multiplex PCR reads in MiXCR, keeping a single row per CDR3 protein. The sample carries 280,000 or so distinct CDR3 sequences, 47% recorded once. The sample was peripheral blood mononuclear cells (PBMCs). These receptors were collected from a man aged 18 to 30 with type 2 diabetes. CDR3s include the opening cysteine and the closing phenylalanine or tryptophan. The D gene is left open where the match is weak. Not every row has a clone size; where given, it reads once, few, many or a size class.

V: TRBV2; D: .; J: TRBJ1-2; size: many; CDR3: CASSDRVNGYTF; DNA: TGTGCCAGCAGTGACAGGGTTAATGGCTACACCTTC
V: TRBV12-5; D: .; J: TRBJ2-5; size: few; CDR3: CASGLPRQGGRETQYF; DNA: TGTGCTAGTGGTCTCCCCCGACAGGGAGGGCGGGAGACCCAGTACTTC
V: TRBV19; D: .; J: TRBJ1-4; size: few; CDR3: CASSIRDGLNEKLFF; DNA: TGTGCCAGTAGTATACGGGACGGTCTAAATGAAAAACTGTTTTTT
V: TRBV29-1; D: .; J: TRBJ1-1; size: .; CDR3: CSVVSSSTEAFF; DNA: TGCAGCGTTGTTTCTTCATCGACTGAAGCTTTCTTT
V: TRBV30; D: .; J: TRBJ2-7; size: .; CDR3: CAWNGDTYEQYF; DNA: TGTGCCTGGAATGGGGATACCTACGAGCAGTACTTC
V: TRBV20-1; D: .; J: TRBJ2-7; size: few; CDR3: CSARGDLYYEQYF; DNA: TGCAGTGCTAGAGGGGACTTGTATTACGAGCAGTACTTC
V: TRBV2; D: TRBD1; J: TRBJ1-1; size: many; CDR3: CASSGRGTEAFF; DNA: TGTGCCAGCAGTGGCAGGGGGACTGAAGCTTTCTTT
V: TRBV2; D: .; J: TRBJ2-3; size: few; CDR3: CASRVEGGPSSTDTQYF; DNA: TGTGCCAGCAGGGTAGAGGGGGGCCCCTCTAGCACAGATACGCAGTATTTT
V: TRBV5-1; D: .; J: TRBJ1-6; size: few; CDR3: CASSSEDAGASPLHF; DNA: TGCGCCAGCAGCTCAGAAGACGCGGGAGCTTCACCCCTCCACTTT
V: TRBV29-1; D: .; J: TRBJ2-2; size: .; CDR3: CSVQPTEGGELFF; DNA: TGCAGCGTTCAACCTACCGAAGGGGGGGAGCTGTTTTTT
V: TRBV2; D: TRBD2; J: TRBJ2-1; size: .; CDR3: CASRELAGAYNEQFF; DNA: TGTGCCAGCAGGGAACTAGCGGGGGCCTACAATGAGCAGTTCTTC
V: TRBV19; D: TRBD1; J: TRBJ1-1; size: .; CDR3: CASSIEGQWLNTEAFF; DNA: TGTGCCAGTAGTATAGAGGGACAGTGGTTGAACACTGAAGCTTTCTTT
V: TRBV5-1; D: .; J: TRBJ1-4; size: .; CDR3: CASHFDQAVGEKLFF; DNA: TGCGCCAGCCATTTTGACCAGGCAGTGGGTGAAAAACTGTTTTTT
V: TRBV10-3; D: .; J: TRBJ2-7; size: .; CDR3: CAISHYEDISYEQYF; DNA: TGTGCCATCAGCCACTACGAAGATATCTCCTACGAGCAGTACTTC
V: TRBV27; D: TRBD1; J: TRBJ2-7; size: .; CDR3: CASSSWTGLDEQYF; DNA: TGTGCCAGCAGCTCCTGGACAGGGTTGGATGAGCAGTACTTC
V: TRBV6-1; D: TRBD1; J: TRBJ1-1; size: .; CDR3: CASSYSPTGLNTEALF; DNA: TGTGCCAGCAGTTACTCGCCGACAGGGTTGAACACTGAAGCTCTCTTT
V: TRBV19; D: .; J: TRBJ2-2; size: .; CDR3: CASSAGEGANTGELFF; DNA: TGTGCCAGTAGTGCAGGGGAGGGGGCGAACACCGGGGAGCTGTTTTTT
V: TRBV7-2; D: .; J: TRBJ2-3; size: .; CDR3: CASSFSGSVRTDTQYF; DNA: TGTGCCAGCAGCTTTTCCGGGAGTGTGAGGACAGATACGCAGTATTTT
V: TRBV20-1; D: TRBD2; J: TRBJ2-7; size: .; CDR3: CSADRTSAYEQYF; DNA: TGCAGTGCTGACCGGACTAGCGCCTACGAGCAGTACTTC
V: TRBV5-1; D: TRBD1; J: TRBJ1-6; size: .; CDR3: CASSVDGTGTSPLHF; DNA: TGCGCCAGCAGCGTCGACGGGACAGGGACTTCACCCCTCCACTTT
V: TRBV10-2; D: .; J: TRBJ2-7; size: .; CDR3: CASSDRYSYEQYF; DNA: TGCGCCAGCAGTGATCGGTACTCCTACGAGCAGTACTTC
V: TRBV7-3; D: .; J: TRBJ2-2; size: .; CDR3: CASSEARQGAGELFF; DNA: TGTGCCAGCAGTGAAGCTCGGCAGGGAGCCGGGGAGCTGTTTTTT
V: TRBV15; D: .; J: TRBJ1-2; size: .; CDR3: CATSRVGDGYTF; DNA: TGTGCCACCAGCAGAGTGGGGGATGGCTACACCTTC
V: TRBV24-1; D: .; J: TRBJ1-6; size: .; CDR3: CATSEGGNSPLHF; DNA: TGTGCCACCAGTGAGGGAGGTAATTCACCCCTCCACTTT
V: TRBV4-3; D: .; J: TRBJ1-1; size: few; CDR3: CASSQDGGDTEAFF; DNA: TGCGCCAGCAGCCAAGACGGCGGGGATACTGAAGCTTTCTTT
V: TRBV7-9; D: TRBD2; J: TRBJ2-1; size: .; CDR3: CASSSLAGGLNEQFF; DNA: TGTGCCAGCAGCTCGTTAGCGGGAGGGCTTAATGAGCAGTTCTTC
V: TRBV14; D: TRBD1; J: TRBJ2-7; size: .; CDR3: CASSQDLQGHSSYEQYF; DNA: TGTGCCAGCAGCCAAGATTTACAGGGGCACAGCTCCTACGAGCAGTACTTC
V: TRBV4-1; D: TRBD2; J: TRBJ2-7; size: .; CDR3: CASSQAPPASGRTDEQYF; DNA: TGCGCCAGCAGCCAAGCCCCGCCAGCTAGCGGGAGGACTGACGAGCAGTACTTC
V: TRBV12-3/TRBV12-4; D: .; J: TRBJ1-4; size: few; CDR3: CASSLWTNEKLFF; DNA: TGTGCCAGCAGTTTATGGACTAATGAAAAACTGTTTTTT
V: TRBV12-3/TRBV12-4; D: .; J: TRBJ1-2; size: .; CDR3: CASSVVRGYTF; DNA: TGTGCCAGCAGTGTGGTACGAGGCTACACCTTC
V: TRBV20-1; D: .; J: TRBJ2-3; size: few; CDR3: CSARDRKDRWHSDTQYF; DNA: TGCAGTGCTAGAGATCGGAAGGATAGATGGCATTCAGATACGCAGTATTTT
V: TRBV2; D: TRBD1; J: TRBJ1-6; size: few; CDR3: CASRGQSTGSPLHF; DNA: TGTGCCAGCAGGGGACAGTCGACTGGGTCACCCCTCCACTTT
V: TRBV11-2; D: .; J: TRBJ2-7; size: .; CDR3: CASSPTFSYEQYF; DNA: TGTGCCAGCAGCCCTACATTCTCCTACGAGCAGTACTTC
V: TRBV7-8; D: .; J: TRBJ1-2; size: many; CDR3: CASSLDERWGGYTF; DNA: TGTGCCAGCAGCTTAGATGAAAGGTGGGGCGGCTACACCTTC
V: TRBV5-1; D: .; J: TRBJ2-2; size: .; CDR3: CASSQTVNTGELFF; DNA: TGCGCCAGCAGCCAAACTGTGAACACCGGGGAGCTGTTTTTT
V: TRBV28; D: TRBD1; J: TRBJ1-1; size: once; CDR3: CASSFDRVGTEAFF; DNA: TGTGCCAGCAGCTTCGACAGGGTCGGCACTGAAGCTTTCTTT
V: TRBV5-4; D: .; J: TRBJ2-6; size: few; CDR3: CASSPQDSYSGANVLTF; DNA: TGTGCCAGCAGCCCCCAGGACAGTTACTCTGGGGCCAACGTCCTGACTTTC
V: TRBV7-2; D: .; J: TRBJ2-3; size: few; CDR3: CASSALDRQTDTQYF; DNA: TGTGCCAGCAGCGCCCTCGACCGTCAGACGGATACGCAGTATTTT
V: TRBV30; D: .; J: TRBJ1-1; size: many; CDR3: CAYAEGYTEAFF; DNA: TGTGCCTACGCGGAGGGGTACACTGAAGCTTTCTTT
V: TRBV7-4; D: .; J: TRBJ2-7; size: .; CDR3: CASTPPGVDEQYF; DNA: TGTGCCAGCACCCCCCCCGGGGTGGACGAGCAGTACTTC
V: TRBV19; D: .; J: TRBJ2-1; size: .; CDR3: CASSIAQGSEQFF; DNA: TGTGCCAGTAGTATAGCGCAGGGCAGTGAGCAGTTCTTC
V: TRBV6-5; D: .; J: TRBJ2-3; size: .; CDR3: CASSVQPNPDTQYF; DNA: TGTGCCAGCAGTGTACAGCCTAACCCAGATACGCAGTATTTT
V: TRBV7-9; D: .; J: TRBJ2-7; size: few; CDR3: CASAPWDLHEQYF; DNA: TGTGCCAGCGCACCTTGGGACTTGCACGAGCAGTACTTC